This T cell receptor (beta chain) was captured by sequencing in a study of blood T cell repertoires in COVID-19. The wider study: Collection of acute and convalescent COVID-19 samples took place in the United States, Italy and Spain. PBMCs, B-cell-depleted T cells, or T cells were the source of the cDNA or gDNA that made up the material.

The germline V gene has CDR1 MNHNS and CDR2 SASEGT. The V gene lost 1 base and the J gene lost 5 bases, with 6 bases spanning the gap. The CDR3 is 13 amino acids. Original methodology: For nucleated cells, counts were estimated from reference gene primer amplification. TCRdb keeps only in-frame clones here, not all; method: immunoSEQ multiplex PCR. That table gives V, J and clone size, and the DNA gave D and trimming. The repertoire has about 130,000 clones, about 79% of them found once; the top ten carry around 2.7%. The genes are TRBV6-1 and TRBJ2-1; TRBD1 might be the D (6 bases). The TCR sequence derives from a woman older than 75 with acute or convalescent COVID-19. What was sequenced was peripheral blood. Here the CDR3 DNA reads TGTGCCAGCAGTGAAGACAGGGACAATGAGCAGTTCTTC. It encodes CASSEDRDNEQFF.